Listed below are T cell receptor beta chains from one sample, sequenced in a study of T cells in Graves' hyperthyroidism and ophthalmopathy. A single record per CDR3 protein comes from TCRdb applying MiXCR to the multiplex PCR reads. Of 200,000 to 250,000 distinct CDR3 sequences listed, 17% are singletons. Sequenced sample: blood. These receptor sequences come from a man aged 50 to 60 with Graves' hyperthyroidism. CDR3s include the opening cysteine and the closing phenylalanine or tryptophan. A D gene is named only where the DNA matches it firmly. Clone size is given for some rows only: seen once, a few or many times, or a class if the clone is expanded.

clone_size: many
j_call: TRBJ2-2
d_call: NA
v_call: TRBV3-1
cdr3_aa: CASSQGPADFTGELFF
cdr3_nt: TGTGCCAGCAGCCAAGGTCCAGCGGACTTCACCGGGGAGCTGTTTTTT

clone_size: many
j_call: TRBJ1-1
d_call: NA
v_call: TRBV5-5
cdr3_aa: CASSLGGIEAFF
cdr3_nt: TGTGCCAGCAGCTTGGGTGGTATTGAAGCTTTCTTT

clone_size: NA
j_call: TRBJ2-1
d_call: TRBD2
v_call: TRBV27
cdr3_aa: CASSPRGTSGLPYNEQFF
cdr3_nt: TGTGCCAGCAGTCCCAGAGGGACTAGCGGTCTGCCCTACAATGAGCAGTTCTTC

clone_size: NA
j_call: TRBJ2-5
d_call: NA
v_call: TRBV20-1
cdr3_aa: CSALGALETQYF
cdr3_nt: TGCAGTGCTCTGGGGGCTTTGGAGACCCAGTACTTC

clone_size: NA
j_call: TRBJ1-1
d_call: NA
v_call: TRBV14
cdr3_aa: CASSQGGRGMSTEAFF
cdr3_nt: TGTGCCAGCAGCCAAGGGGGGCGGGGCATGAGCACTGAAGCTTTCTTT

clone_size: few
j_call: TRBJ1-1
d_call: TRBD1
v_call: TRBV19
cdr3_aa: CASSMRGLNTEAFF
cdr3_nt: TGTGCCAGTAGTATGAGGGGGCTGAACACTGAAGCTTTCTTT

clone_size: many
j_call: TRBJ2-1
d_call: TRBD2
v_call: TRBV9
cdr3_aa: CASSFSGASGNEQFF
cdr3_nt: TGTGCCAGCAGCTTTAGTGGTGCTAGCGGGAATGAGCAGTTCTTC

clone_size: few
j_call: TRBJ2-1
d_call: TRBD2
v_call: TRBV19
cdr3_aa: CASSTTWVAGASYNEQFF
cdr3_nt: TGTGCCAGTAGTACGACGTGGGTAGCGGGAGCCTCCTACAATGAGCAGTTCTTC

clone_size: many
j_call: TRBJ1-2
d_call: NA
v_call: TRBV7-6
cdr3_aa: CASSPGLRGRSYGYTF
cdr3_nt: TGTGCCAGCAGCCCAGGCCTGCGGGGCCGGAGCTATGGCTACACCTTC

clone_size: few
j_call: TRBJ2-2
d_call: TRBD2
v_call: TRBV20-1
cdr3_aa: CSRPGLAGGATGELFF
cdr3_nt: TGCAGTAGACCGGGACTAGCGGGAGGGGCTACCGGGGAGCTGTTTTTT

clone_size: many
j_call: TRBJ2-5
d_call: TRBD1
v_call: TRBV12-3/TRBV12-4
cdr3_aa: CASSRRQGAKEETQYF
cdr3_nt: TGTGCCAGCAGCCGACGACAGGGGGCTAAGGAAGAGACCCAGTACTTC

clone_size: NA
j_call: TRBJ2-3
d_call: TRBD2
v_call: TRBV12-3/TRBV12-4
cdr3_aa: CASSFLAGGPGVTQYF
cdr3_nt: TGTGCCAGCAGTTTTTTAGCGGGAGGGCCAGGAGTTACGCAGTATTTT

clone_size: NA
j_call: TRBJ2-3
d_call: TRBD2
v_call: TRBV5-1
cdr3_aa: CASSPGLAGEDTQYF
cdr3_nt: TGCGCCAGCAGCCCGGGACTAGCGGGCGAGGATACGCAGTATTTT

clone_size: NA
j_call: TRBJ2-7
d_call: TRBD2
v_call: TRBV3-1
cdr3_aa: CASSYPSGAYEQYF
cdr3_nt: TGTGCCAGCAGCTACCCTAGCGGGGCCTACGAGCAGTACTTC

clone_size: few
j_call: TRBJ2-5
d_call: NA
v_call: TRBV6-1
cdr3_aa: CASTSNPNSRWYQETQYF
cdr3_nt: TGTGCCAGCACCTCCAACCCCAACTCCCGATGGTACCAAGAGACCCAGTACTTC

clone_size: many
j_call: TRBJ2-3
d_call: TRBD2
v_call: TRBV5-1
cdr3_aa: CASSLTSGGTDTQYF
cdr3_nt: TGCGCCAGCAGCTTGACTAGCGGGGGCACAGATACGCAGTATTTT

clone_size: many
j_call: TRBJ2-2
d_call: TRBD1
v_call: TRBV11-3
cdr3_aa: CASSRPGTGPGELFF
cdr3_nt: TGTGCCAGCAGCCGTCCCGGGACAGGGCCCGGGGAGCTGTTTTTT

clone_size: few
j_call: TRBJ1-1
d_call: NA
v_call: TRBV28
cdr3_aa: CASSSSLGARVQSTEAFF
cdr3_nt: TGTGCCAGCAGTTCCTCCTTGGGGGCTCGGGTTCAAAGCACTGAAGCTTTCTTT

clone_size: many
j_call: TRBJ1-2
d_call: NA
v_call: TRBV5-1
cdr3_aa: CASSRGLGYGYTF
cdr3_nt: TGCGCCAGCAGCAGGGGTTTGGGCTATGGCTACACCTTC

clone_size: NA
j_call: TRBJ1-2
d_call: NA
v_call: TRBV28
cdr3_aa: CASRMNYGYTF
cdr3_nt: TGTGCCAGCCGCATGAACTATGGCTACACCTTC

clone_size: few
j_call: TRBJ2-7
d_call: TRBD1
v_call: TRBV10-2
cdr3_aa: CASRVPGTGDYEQYF
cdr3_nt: TGCGCCAGCAGGGTGCCCGGGACAGGGGACTACGAGCAGTACTTC

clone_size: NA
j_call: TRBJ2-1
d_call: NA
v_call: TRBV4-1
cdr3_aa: CASSQYRADANEQFF
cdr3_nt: TGCGCCAGCAGCCAGTACCGGGCAGACGCCAATGAGCAGTTCTTC

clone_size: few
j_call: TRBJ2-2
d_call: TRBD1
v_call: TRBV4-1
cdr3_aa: CASSQEEDRGTGELFF
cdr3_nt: TGCGCCAGCAGCCAAGAGGAGGACAGGGGCACCGGGGAGCTGTTTTTT

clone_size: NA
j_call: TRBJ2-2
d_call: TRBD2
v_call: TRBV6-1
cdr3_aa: CASSSNKGGLAGANTGELFF
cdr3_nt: TGTGCCAGCAGTTCCAACAAGGGCGGACTAGCGGGAGCGAACACCGGGGAGCTGTTTTTT

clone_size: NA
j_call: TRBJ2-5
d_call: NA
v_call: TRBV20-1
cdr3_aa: CSARVFRTQETQYF
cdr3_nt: TGCAGTGCTAGAGTTTTCCGGACACAAGAGACCCAGTACTTC

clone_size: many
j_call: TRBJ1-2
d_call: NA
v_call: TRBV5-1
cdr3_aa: CASSFTGYSGYTF
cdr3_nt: TGCGCCAGCAGCTTTACGGGATACTCCGGCTACACCTTC

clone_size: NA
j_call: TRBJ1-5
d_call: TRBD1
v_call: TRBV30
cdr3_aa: CAWSRGSNQPQHF
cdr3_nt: TGTGCCTGGAGCAGGGGGTCAAATCAGCCCCAGCATTTT

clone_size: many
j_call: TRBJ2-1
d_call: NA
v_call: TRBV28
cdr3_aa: CASSLSILQPWTVSRNEQFF
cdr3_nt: TGTGCCAGCAGTTTATCAATCCTACAACCGTGGACCGTCTCACGGAATGAGCAGTTCTTC

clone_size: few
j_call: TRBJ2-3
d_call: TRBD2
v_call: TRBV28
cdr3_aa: CASSPRGGRADTQYF
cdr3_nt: TGTGCCAGCAGTCCCCGGGGAGGGAGGGCAGATACGCAGTATTTT